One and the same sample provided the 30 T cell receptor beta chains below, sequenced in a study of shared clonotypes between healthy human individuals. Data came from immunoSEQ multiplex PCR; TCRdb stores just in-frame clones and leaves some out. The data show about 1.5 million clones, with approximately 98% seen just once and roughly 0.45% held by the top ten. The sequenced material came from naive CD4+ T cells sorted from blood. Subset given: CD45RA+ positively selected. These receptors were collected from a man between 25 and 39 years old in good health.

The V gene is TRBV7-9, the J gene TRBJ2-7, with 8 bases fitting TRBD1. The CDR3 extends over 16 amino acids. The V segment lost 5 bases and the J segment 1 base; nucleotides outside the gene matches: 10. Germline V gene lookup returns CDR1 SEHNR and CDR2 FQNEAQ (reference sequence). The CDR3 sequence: CASSLTGGIGSYEQYF. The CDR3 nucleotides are TGTGCCAGCAGCCTCACAGGGGGTATTGGTTCCTACGAGCAGTACTTC.

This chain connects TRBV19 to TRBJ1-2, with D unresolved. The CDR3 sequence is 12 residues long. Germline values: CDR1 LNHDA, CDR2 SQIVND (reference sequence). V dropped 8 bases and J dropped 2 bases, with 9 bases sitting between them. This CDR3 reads CASGGPNYGYTF. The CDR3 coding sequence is TGTGCCAGTGGAGGGCCGAACTATGGCTACACCTTC.

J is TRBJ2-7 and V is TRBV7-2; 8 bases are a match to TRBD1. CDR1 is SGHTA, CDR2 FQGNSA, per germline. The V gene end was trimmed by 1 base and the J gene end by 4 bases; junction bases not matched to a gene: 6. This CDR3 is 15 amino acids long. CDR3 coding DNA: TGTGCCAGCAGCTTAGAACCAGGGGGCGCATACGAGCAGTACTTC. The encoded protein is CASSLEPGGAYEQYF.

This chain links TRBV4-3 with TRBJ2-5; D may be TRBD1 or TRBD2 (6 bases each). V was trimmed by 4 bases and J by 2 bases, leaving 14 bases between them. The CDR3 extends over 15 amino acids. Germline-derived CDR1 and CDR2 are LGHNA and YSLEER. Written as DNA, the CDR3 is TGCGCCAGCAGCCGGAGGGGGACACTACAAGAGACCCAGTACTTC. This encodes CASSRRGTLQETQYF.

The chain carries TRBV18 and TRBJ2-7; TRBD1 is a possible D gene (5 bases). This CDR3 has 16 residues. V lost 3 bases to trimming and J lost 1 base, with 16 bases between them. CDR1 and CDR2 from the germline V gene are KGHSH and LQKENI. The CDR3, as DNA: TGTGCCAGCTCACCGCCATCCCCAGGGTGGTCCTACGAGCAGTACTTC. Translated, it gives CASSPPSPGWSYEQYF.

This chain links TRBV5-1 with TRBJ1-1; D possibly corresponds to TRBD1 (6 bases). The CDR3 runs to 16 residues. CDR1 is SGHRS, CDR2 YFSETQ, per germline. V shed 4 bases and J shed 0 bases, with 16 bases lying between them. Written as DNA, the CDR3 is TGCGCCAGCAGCGCAGGGGAGGGGACGATGAACACTGAAGCTTTCTTT. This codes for CASSAGEGTMNTEAFF.

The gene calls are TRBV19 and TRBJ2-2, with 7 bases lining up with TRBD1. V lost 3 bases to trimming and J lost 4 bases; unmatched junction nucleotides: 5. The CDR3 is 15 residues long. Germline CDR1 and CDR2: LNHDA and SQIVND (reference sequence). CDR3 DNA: TGTGCCAGTAGTATGGGACAGACGCTCACCGGGGAGCTGTTTTTT. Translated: CASSMGQTLTGELFF.

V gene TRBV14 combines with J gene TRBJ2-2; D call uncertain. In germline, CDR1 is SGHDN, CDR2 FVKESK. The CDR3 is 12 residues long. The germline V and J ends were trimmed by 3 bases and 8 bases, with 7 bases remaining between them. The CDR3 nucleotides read TGTGCCAGCAGCCAGGTCCCGGGGGAGCTGTTTTTT. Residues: CASSQVPGELFF.

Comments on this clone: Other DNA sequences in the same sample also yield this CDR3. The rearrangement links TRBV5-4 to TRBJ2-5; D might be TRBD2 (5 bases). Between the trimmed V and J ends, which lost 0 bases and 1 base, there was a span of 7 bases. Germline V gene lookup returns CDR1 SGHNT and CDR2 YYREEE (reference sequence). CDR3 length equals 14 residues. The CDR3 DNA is TGTGCCAGCAGCTTGGGGACTGCCCAAGAGACCCAGTACTTC. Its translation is CASSLGTAQETQYF. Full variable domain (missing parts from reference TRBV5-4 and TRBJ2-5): ETGVTQSPTHLIKTRGQQVTLRCSSQSGHNTVSWYQQALGQGPQFIFQYYREEENGRGNFPPRFSGLQFPNYSSELNVNALELDDSALYLCASSLGTAQETQYFGPGTRLLVL.

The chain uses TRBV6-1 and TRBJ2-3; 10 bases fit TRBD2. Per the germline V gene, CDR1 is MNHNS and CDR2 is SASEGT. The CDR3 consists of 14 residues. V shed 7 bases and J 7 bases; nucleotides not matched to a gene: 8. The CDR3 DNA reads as TGTGCCAGCAAAAAAGCGGGAGGGGGGAATACGCAGTATTTT. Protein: CASKKAGGGNTQYF.

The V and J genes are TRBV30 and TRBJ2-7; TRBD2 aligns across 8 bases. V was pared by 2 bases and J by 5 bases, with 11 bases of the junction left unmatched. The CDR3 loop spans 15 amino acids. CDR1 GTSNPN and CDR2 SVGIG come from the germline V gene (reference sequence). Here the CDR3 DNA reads TGTGCCTGGAGTCAACAAGGCGGGAGGATCGACGAGCAGTACTTC. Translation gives CAWSQQGGRIDEQYF.

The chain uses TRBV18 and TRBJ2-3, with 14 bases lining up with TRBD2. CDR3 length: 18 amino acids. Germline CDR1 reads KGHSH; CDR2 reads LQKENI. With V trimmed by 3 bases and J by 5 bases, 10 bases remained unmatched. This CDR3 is CASSPPGLAGVVRDTQYF. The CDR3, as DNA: TGTGCCAGCTCACCGCCGGGACTAGCGGGAGTGGTTAGAGATACGCAGTATTTT.

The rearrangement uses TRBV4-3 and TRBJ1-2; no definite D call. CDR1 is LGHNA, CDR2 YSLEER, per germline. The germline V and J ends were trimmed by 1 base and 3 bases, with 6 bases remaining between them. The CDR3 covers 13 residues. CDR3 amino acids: CASSQGVDYGYTF. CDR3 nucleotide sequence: TGCGCCAGCAGCCAAGGGGTTGACTATGGCTACACCTTC.

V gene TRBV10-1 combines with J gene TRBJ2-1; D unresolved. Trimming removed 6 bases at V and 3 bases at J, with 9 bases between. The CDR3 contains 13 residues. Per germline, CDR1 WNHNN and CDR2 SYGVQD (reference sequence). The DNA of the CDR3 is TGCGCCAGCAGAAACGAAGGCTACAATGAGCAGTTCTTC. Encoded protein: CASRNEGYNEQFF.

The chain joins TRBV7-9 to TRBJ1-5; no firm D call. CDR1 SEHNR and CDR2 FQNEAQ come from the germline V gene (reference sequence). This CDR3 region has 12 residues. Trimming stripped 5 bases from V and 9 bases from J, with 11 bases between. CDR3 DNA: TGTGCCAGCAGCAACAGTCCCGGGCCCCAGCATTTT. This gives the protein CASSNSPGPQHF.

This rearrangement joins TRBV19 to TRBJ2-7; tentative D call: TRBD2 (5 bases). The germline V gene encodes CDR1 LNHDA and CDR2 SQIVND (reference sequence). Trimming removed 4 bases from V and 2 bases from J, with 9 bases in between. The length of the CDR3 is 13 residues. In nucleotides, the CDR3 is TGTGCCAGTAGTAAAGACGGGGCCTACGAGCAGTACTTC. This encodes CASSKDGAYEQYF.

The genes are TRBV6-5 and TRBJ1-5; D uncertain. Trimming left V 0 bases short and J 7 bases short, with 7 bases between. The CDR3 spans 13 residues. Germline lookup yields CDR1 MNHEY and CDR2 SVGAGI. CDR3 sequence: CASSYSWEQPQHF. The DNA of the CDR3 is TGTGCCAGCAGTTACTCGTGGGAACAGCCCCAGCATTTT.

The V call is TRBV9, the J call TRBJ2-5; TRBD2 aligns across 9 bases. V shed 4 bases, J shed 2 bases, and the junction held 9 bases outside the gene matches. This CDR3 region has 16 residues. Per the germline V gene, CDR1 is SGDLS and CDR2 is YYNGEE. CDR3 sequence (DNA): TGTGCCAGCAGCACAGCGGGACTAGCAAAACAAGAGACCCAGTACTTC. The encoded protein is CASSTAGLAKQETQYF.

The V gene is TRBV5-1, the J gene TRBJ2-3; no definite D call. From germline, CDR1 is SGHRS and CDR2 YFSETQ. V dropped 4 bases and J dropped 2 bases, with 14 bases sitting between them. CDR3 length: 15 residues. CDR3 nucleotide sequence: TGCGCCAGCAGCAAGGGTTCGTCTTACACAGATACGCAGTATTTT. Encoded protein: CASSKGSSYTDTQYF.

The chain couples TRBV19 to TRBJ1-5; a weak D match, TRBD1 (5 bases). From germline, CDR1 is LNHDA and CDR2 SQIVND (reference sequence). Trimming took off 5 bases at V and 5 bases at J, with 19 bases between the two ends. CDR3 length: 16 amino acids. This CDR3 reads CASSPWDPAGDQPQHF. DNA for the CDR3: TGTGCCAGTAGTCCTTGGGACCCAGCCGGGGATCAGCCCCAGCATTTT.

The CDR3 is CSVGPMGMGELHEQYF. CDR3 sequence (DNA): TGCAGCGTTGGTCCCATGGGGATGGGGGAGCTACACGAGCAGTACTTC. V usage is TRBV29-1 and J usage is TRBJ2-7; D may be TRBD1 or TRBD2 (5 bases each). The V end lost 4 bases, the J end lost 5 bases, and 24 bases lay between the germline ends. The CDR3 spans 16 residues. CDR1 and CDR2 from the germline V gene are SQVTM and ANQGSEA.

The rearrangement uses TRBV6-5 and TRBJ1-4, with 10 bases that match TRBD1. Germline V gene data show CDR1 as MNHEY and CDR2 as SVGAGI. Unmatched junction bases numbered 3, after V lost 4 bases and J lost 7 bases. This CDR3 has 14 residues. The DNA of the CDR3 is TGTGCCAGCAGTTTGACAGGGGGCGGTGAAAAACTGTTTTTT. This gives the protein CASSLTGGGEKLFF.

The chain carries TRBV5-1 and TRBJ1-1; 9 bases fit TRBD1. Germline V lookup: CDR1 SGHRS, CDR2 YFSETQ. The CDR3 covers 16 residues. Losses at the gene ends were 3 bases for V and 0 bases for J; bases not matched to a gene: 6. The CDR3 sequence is CASSSGQGQMNTEAFF. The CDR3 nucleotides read TGCGCCAGCAGCTCGGGACAGGGCCAGATGAACACTGAAGCTTTCTTT.

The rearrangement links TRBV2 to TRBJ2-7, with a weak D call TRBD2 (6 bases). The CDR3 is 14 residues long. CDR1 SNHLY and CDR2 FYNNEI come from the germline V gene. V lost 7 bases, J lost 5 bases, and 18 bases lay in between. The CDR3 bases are TGTGCCAGCAACCCGGGACTCCCAGTCAACGAGCAGTACTTC. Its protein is CASNPGLPVNEQYF.

DNA of the CDR3: TGTGCCAGCAGCTTAGTGTCTAGCGGGACGAACACCGGGGAGCTGTTTTTT. This encodes CASSLVSSGTNTGELFF. The genes are TRBV11-3 and TRBJ2-2, with TRBD2 matching 9 bases. The CDR3 spans 17 residues. CDR1 and CDR2 (germline): SGHNT, YENEEA. Trimming cost V 1 base and J 0 bases; bases outside gene matches: 3.

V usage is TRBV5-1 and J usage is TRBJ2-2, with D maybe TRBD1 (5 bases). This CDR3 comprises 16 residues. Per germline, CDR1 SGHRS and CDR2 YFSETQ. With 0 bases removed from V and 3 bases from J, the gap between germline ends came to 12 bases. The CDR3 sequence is CASSLVMHRYTGELFF. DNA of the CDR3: TGCGCCAGCAGCTTGGTAATGCACAGGTACACCGGGGAGCTGTTTTTT.

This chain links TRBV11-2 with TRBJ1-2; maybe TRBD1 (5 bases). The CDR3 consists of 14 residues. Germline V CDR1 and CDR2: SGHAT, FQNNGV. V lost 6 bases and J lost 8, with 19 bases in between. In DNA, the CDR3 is TGTGCCAGCAGATCTATTAAGGGGACCCAGGGCTACACCTTC. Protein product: CASRSIKGTQGYTF.

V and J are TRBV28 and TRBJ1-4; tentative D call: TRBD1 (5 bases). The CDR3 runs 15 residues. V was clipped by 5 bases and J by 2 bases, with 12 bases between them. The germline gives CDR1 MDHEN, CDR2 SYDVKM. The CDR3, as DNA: TGTGCCAGCAGTCCCGCAGGGAGGACTAATGAAAAACTGTTTTTT. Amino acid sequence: CASSPAGRTNEKLFF.

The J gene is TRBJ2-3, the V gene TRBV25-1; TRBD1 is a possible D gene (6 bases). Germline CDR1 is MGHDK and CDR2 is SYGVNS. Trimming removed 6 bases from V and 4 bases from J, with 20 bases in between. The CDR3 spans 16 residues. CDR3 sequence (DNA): TGTGCCAGCAGCCCGTACAGGGCAGAGGGTCCAGATACGCAGTATTTT. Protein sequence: CASSPYRAEGPDTQYF.

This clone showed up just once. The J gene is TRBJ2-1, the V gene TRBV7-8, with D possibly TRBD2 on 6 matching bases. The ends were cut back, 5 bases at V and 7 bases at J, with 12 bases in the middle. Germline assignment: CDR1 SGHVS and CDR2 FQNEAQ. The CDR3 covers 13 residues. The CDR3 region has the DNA TGTGCCAGCAGCCTTTCCCGGGGGAATGAGCAGTTCTTC. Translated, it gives CASSLSRGNEQFF.